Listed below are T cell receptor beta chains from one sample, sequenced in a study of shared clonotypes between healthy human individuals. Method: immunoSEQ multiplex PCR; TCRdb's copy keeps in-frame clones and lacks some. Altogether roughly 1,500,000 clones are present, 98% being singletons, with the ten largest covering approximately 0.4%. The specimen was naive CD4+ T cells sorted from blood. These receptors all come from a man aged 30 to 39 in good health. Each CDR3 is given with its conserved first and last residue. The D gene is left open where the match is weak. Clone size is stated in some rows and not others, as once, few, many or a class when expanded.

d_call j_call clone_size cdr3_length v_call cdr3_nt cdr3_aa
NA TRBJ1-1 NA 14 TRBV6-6 TGTGCCAGCAGTTACTTACGAACTAACAGGGAAGCTTTCTTT CASSYLRTNREAFF
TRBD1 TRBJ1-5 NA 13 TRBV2 TGTGCCAGCAGTCAGGGGGTACGGCAGCCCCAGCATTTT CASSQGVRQPQHF
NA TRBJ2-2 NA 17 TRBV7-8 TGTGCCAGCAGCTTAAGCCTTTTTGCGGCCAACACCGGGGAGCTGTTTTTT CASSLSLFAANTGELFF
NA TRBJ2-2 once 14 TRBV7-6 TGTGCCAGCAGCTTACCACTGAACACCGGGGAGCTGTTTTTT CASSLPLNTGELFF
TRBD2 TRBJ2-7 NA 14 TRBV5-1 TGCGCCAGCAGCTTTACTAGCGGGATGGACGAGCAGTACTTC CASSFTSGMDEQYF
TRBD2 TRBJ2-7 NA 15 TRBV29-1 TGCAGCGTTGACTCGCTAGCGGGAGTTTATTACGAGCAGTACTTC CSVDSLAGVYYEQYF
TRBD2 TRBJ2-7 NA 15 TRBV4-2 TGTGCCAGCAGCCAAACTAGCGGGCCCTCCTACGAGCAGTACTTC CASSQTSGPSYEQYF
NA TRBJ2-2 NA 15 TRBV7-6 TGTGCCAGCAGCTTATTGACAGAGAACACCGGGGAGCTGTTTTTT CASSLLTENTGELFF
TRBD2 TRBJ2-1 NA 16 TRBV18 TGTGCCAGCTCACGGCGGGGAGGGCCTACCTACAATGAGCAGTTCTTC CASSRRGGPTYNEQFF
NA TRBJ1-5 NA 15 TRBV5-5 TGTGCCAGCAGGGTGAATACGAGACCCAATCAGCCCCAGCATTTT CASRVNTRPNQPQHF
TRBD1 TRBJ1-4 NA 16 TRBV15 TGTGCCACCAGCCAGGACAGGGGGCAGGCTAATGAAAAACTGTTTTTT CATSQDRGQANEKLFF
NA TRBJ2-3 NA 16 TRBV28 TGTGCCAGCAGTCCGAGCGGTAGCGGACTCACAGATACGCAGTATTTT CASSPSGSGLTDTQYF
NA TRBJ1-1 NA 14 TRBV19 TGTGCCAGTAGTAGGGACGACTGGAACACTGAAGCTTTCTTT CASSRDDWNTEAFF
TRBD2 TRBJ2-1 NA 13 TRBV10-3 TGTGCCATCAGTCTAGCGGAGGAGAATGAGCAGTTCTTC CAISLAEENEQFF
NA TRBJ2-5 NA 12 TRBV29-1 TGCAGCGTTGCAAGGGGTAAGGAGACCCAGTACTTC CSVARGKETQYF
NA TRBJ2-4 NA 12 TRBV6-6 TGTGCCAGCAGTTGGAGGGGAGACATTCAGTACTTC CASSWRGDIQYF
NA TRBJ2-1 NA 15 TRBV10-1 TGCGCCAGCAGCGTCCAGGGGAGCTCCTACAATGAGCAGTTCTTC CASSVQGSSYNEQFF
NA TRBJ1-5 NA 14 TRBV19 TGTGCCAGTAGACGAGACGGTACATCGCAGCCCCAGCATTTT CASRRDGTSQPQHF
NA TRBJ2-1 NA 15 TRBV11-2 TGTGCCAGCAGCCCGGACAGTGTAGCCTGGGATGAGCAGTTCTTC CASSPDSVAWDEQFF
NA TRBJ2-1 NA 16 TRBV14 TGTGCCAGCAGCCAAGATTGGCATCCTTCCTACAATGAGCAGTTCTTC CASSQDWHPSYNEQFF
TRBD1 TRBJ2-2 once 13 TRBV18 TGTGCCAGTACAGGGGGACGGACCGGGGAGCTGTTTTTT CASTGGRTGELFF
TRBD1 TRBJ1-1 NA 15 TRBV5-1 TGCGCCAGCAGCTTGGAGGGACAGCTGAACACTGAAGCTTTCTTT CASSLEGQLNTEAFF
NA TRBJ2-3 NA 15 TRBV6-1 TGTGCCAGCAGTGTCGGGCAGGGCGACACAGATACGCAGTATTTT CASSVGQGDTDTQYF
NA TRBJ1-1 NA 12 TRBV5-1 TGCGCCAGCAGCTTGAATTACGGTGAAGCTTTCTTT CASSLNYGEAFF
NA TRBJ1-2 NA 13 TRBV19 TGTGCCAGTAGTGACATGGGGCTCTATGGCTACACCTTC CASSDMGLYGYTF
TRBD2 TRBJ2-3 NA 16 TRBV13 TGTGCCAGCAGCCGACGAGTAGCGGGAGCCGGGGATACGCAGTATTTT CASSRRVAGAGDTQYF
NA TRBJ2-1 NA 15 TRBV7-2 TGTGCCAGCAGCTTGGGGGCGACTATTTACAATGAGCAGTTCTTC CASSLGATIYNEQFF
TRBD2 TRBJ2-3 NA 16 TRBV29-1 TGCAGCGTTCCAGGACTAGCGGGAGGCAGCACAGATACGCAGTATTTT CSVPGLAGGSTDTQYF
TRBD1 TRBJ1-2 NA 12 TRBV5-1 TGCGCCAGCAGCGCGGGACAGGGAGGCTACACCTTC CASSAGQGGYTF
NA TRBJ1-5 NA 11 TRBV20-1 TGCAGTGCCCGTATGGGTCAGCCCCAGCATTTT CSARMGQPQHF
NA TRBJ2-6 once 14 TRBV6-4 TGTGCCAGCAGTGTTTACTCTGGGGCCAACGTCCTGACTTTC CASSVYSGANVLTF
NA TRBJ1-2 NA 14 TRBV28 TGTGCCAGCAGGACCATGACAGGAAACTATGGCTACACCTTC CASRTMTGNYGYTF
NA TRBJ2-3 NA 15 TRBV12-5 TGTGCTAGTGGTTTGGCCGGGTCCCGATCTGATACGCAGTATTTT CASGLAGSRSDTQYF
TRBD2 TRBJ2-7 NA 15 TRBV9 TGTGCCAGCAGCGAAAAAGCGGGAGGCTCCTACGAGCAGTACTTC CASSEKAGGSYEQYF
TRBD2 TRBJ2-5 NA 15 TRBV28 TGTGCCAGCAGTCGACTAGCGGGAGGCCAAGAGACCCAGTACTTC CASSRLAGGQETQYF
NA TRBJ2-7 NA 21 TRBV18 TGTGCCAGCTCACCACTCCCGATTTCTAACTCCGGGACAATAAGCTCCTACGAGCAGTACTTC CASSPLPISNSGTISSYEQYF
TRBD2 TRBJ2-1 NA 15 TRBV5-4 TGTGCCAGCAGCGGGACTAGCGGGACCTACAATGAGCAGTTCTTC CASSGTSGTYNEQFF
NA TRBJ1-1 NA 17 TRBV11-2 TGTGCCAGCAGCTTCGGCAAATTATGGCGCGGGGACACTGAAGCTTTCTTT CASSFGKLWRGDTEAFF
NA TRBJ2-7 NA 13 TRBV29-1 TGCAGCGTTGATGCCCCGGGGGCCTACGAGCAGTACTTC CSVDAPGAYEQYF
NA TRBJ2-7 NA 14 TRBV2 TGTGCCAGCAGTGAATCGATGCAGGCCTACGAGCAGTACTTC CASSESMQAYEQYF
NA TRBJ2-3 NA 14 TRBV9 TGTGCCAGCAGCGTCGGGCCTAGCACAGATACGCAGTATTTT CASSVGPSTDTQYF